This T cell receptor beta chain was recovered during a study of blood T cell repertoires in COVID-19. Looking at the study overall: From T cells, B-cell-depleted T cells, or PBMCs came the material, which was cDNA or gDNA.

CDR3 length equals 15 residues. Germline V gives CDR1 SGHTA, CDR2 FQGNSA. The V and J ends lost 4 bases and 2 bases respectively, with 14 bases between them. As handled by the study authors: For nucleated cells, counts were estimated from reference gene primer amplification. Measured with immunoSEQ multiplex PCR; TCRdb has only the in-frame clones, and not every one. That table furnishes V, J and clone size, whereas the DNA furnished D and trimming. The sample carries about 210,000 clones, 83% recorded once. The chain is built from TRBV7-2 and TRBJ1-2; D perhaps matches TRBD1 (6 bases). The source of this sequence is a woman aged 40 to 50 with active or convalescent COVID-19. The specimen sequenced was peripheral blood. The CDR3 DNA follows: TGTGCCAGCAGCTCCCAGACAGGAGTCAACTATGGCTACACCTTC. Protein: CASSSQTGVNYGYTF.